A selection of T cell receptor beta chains follows, all from one sample in a study of OX40 agonist ivuxolimab in advanced cancers. The assay was immunoSEQ multiplex PCR, and TCRdb's table has in-frame clones only and misses some. The sample includes 60,000 to 95,000 clones, more than 75% of them seen just once. Sample: CD4+ or CD8+ T cells sorted from blood, taken in a trial of the OX40 agonist ivuxolimab. Receptors were obtained from an adult with an advanced solid tumor such as melanoma, head and neck, liver or kidney cancer. The CDR3 runs from the conserved cysteine through the conserved F or W. Fields, in order: V gene, D gene, CDR3 length, J gene, clone size, CDR3 protein, CDR3 DNA. D genes are given only for firm matches. Rows may omit the clone size; those that give it use once, few, many or a size class.

v_gene: TRBV4-1; d_gene: .; len: 14; j_gene: TRBJ2-7; abundance: few; CDR3aa: CASSQGTVGYEQYF; CDR3nt: TGCGCCAGCAGCCAAGGGACAGTTGGTTACGAGCAGTACTTC
v_gene: TRBV7-3; d_gene: TRBD1; len: 15; j_gene: TRBJ2-1; abundance: .; CDR3aa: CASSRGDRDFNEQFF; CDR3nt: TGTGCCAGCAGCCGTGGGGACAGGGATTTCAATGAGCAGTTCTTC
v_gene: TRBV23-1; d_gene: .; len: 19; j_gene: TRBJ1-5; abundance: once; CDR3aa: CASSQRWGGARSGNQPQHF; CDR3nt: TGCGCCAGCAGTCAACGCTGGGGGGGGGCGCGTAGTGGCAATCAGCCCCAGCATTTT
v_gene: TRBV10-3; d_gene: TRBD2; len: 13; j_gene: TRBJ2-1; abundance: .; CDR3aa: CAISESRGDEQFF; CDR3nt: TGTGCCATCAGTGAGTCTCGGGGGGATGAGCAGTTCTTC
v_gene: TRBV5-1; d_gene: .; len: 15; j_gene: TRBJ1-1; abundance: .; CDR3aa: CASSLDPGMNTEAFF; CDR3nt: TGCGCCAGCAGCTTGGACCCCGGGATGAACACTGAAGCTTTCTTT
v_gene: TRBV4-1; d_gene: .; len: 15; j_gene: TRBJ2-2; abundance: .; CDR3aa: CASSQDRRNTGELFF; CDR3nt: TGCGCCAGCAGCCAAGATCGACGGAACACCGGGGAGCTGTTTTTT
v_gene: TRBV28; d_gene: .; len: 15; j_gene: TRBJ2-6; abundance: .; CDR3aa: CASSLTASGANVLTF; CDR3nt: TGTGCCAGCAGCTTAACAGCCTCTGGGGCCAACGTCCTGACTTTC
v_gene: TRBV28; d_gene: .; len: 15; j_gene: TRBJ1-2; abundance: .; CDR3aa: CASRYPPGTDYGYTF; CDR3nt: TGTGCCAGCAGATATCCCCCCGGGACGGACTATGGCTACACCTTC
v_gene: TRBV19; d_gene: .; len: 15; j_gene: TRBJ2-3; abundance: .; CDR3aa: CASSISGVGTDTQYF; CDR3nt: TGTGCCAGTAGTATCTCAGGGGTCGGGACAGATACGCAGTATTTT
v_gene: TRBV7-9; d_gene: .; len: 14; j_gene: TRBJ2-1; abundance: .; CDR3aa: CASSTMWGYNEQFF; CDR3nt: TGTGCCAGCAGCACCATGTGGGGCTACAATGAGCAGTTCTTC
v_gene: TRBV6-1; d_gene: .; len: 13; j_gene: TRBJ2-1; abundance: .; CDR3aa: CASSEAGRWEQFF; CDR3nt: TGTGCCAGCAGTGAAGCTGGCAGATGGGAGCAGTTCTTC